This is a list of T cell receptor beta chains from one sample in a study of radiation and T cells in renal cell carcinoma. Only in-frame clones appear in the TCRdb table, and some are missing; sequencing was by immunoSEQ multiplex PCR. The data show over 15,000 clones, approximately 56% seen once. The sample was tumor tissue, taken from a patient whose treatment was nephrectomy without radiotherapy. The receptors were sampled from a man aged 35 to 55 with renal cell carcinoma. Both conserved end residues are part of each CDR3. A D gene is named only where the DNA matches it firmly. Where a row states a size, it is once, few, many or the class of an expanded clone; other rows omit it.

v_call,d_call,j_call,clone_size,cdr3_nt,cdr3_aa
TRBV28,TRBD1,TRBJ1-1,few,TGTGCCAGCAAACAGGGGGGATCGAACACTGAAGCTTTCTTT,CASKQGGSNTEAFF
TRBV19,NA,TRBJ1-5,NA,TGTGCCAGTAGTATCAGAAATAGCAATCAGCCCCAGCATTTT,CASSIRNSNQPQHF
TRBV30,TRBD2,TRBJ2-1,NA,TGTGCCTGGAGCCGCGCCCGGGACTATAATGAGCAGTTCTTC,CAWSRARDYNEQFF
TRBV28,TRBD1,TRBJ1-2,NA,TGTGCCAGCAGTTTACGTGGCAGACAGGGCCATGGCTACACCTTC,CASSLRGRQGHGYTF
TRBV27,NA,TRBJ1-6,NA,TGTGCCAGCAGTTTGTCTATTAATAATTCACCCCTCCACTTT,CASSLSINNSPLHF
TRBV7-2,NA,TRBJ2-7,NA,TGTGCCAGCAGCTCACTGGGACTCCACGAGCAGTACTTC,CASSSLGLHEQYF
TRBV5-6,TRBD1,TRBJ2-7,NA,TGTGCCAGCAGCCGGCCAGGGGGTGGCATATACGAGCAGTACTTC,CASSRPGGGIYEQYF
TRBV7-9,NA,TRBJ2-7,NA,TGTGCCAGCAGCCCAAATACCTACGAGCAGTACTTC,CASSPNTYEQYF
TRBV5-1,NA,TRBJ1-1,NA,TGCGCCAGCAGCTTGGACGGATTGAACACTGAAGCTTTCTTT,CASSLDGLNTEAFF
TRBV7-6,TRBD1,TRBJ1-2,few,TGTGCCAGCAGCCCAACTGGGACAGGGGGCGAGGGCTACACCTTC,CASSPTGTGGEGYTF
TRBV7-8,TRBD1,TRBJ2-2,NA,TGTGCCAGCAGCCTTCCCCGGGACAGGGGGCTTGACGGGGAGCTGTTTTTT,CASSLPRDRGLDGELFF
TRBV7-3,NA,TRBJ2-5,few,TGTGCCAGCAGCTTAACGGATCAAGCTACAGAGACCCAGTACTTC,CASSLTDQATETQYF
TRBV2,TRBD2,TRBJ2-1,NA,TGTGCCAGCAGTGAATATGGCGGGGGGTTTGGGGATGAGCAGTTCTTC,CASSEYGGGFGDEQFF
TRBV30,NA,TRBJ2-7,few,TGTGCCTGGAGTGAGCCAGTCTCCTACGAGCAGTACTTC,CAWSEPVSYEQYF
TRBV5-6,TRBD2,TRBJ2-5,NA,TGTGCCAGCAGCCCGACTAGCGTGGAGGGGACCCAGTACTTC,CASSPTSVEGTQYF
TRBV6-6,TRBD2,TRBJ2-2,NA,TGTGCCAGCAGGACTAGCGTGGACACCGGGGAGCTGTTTTTT,CASRTSVDTGELFF
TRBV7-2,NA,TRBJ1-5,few,TGTGCCAGCAGCTTAAATAATTACCAGCCCCAGCATTTT,CASSLNNYQPQHF
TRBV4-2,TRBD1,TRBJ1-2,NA,TGTGCCAGCAGCCAAGATGTCGGGCCAGGGGGCTTGGATGGCTACACCTTC,CASSQDVGPGGLDGYTF
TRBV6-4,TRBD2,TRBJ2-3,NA,TGTGCCAGCAGTGCGAATAGCGGGGGGGCAGATACGCAGTATTTT,CASSANSGGADTQYF
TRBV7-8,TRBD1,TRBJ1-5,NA,TGTGCCAGCAGCTTGTCCACAGGGGCCAATCAGCCCCAGCATTTT,CASSLSTGANQPQHF
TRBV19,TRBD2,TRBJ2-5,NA,TGTGCCAGTAGTATAGGATCCAGCGGGGTGCAAGAGACCCAGTACTTC,CASSIGSSGVQETQYF
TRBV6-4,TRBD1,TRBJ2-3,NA,TGTGCCACCAGTGAGAGACAGGGGAGGTCAGATACGCAGTATTTT,CATSERQGRSDTQYF
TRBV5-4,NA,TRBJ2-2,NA,TGTGCCAGCAGTCCTCGGCACGGGGAGCTGTTTTTT,CASSPRHGELFF
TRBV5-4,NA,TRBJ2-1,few,TGTGCCAGCAGCCCCACAGGTGTCGGGGATGAGCAGTTCTTC,CASSPTGVGDEQFF
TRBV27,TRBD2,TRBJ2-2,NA,TGTGCCACGACTCGGGGGGGGAACACCGGGGAGCTGTTTTTT,CATTRGGNTGELFF
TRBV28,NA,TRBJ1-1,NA,TGTGCCAGCAGTTTATACCGCGAGGGGGAAAACACTGAAGCTTTCTTT,CASSLYREGENTEAFF
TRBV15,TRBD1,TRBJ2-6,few,TGTGCCATCGAAGCGACAGGGGAGAGAGCCAACGTCCTGACTTTC,CAIEATGERANVLTF
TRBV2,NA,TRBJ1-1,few,TGTGCCAGCCTGGGTTTTGGGTGGAACACTGAAGCTTTCTTT,CASLGFGWNTEAFF
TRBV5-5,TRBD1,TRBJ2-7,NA,TGTGCCAGCAGCCCGAGGACAGGGAGGGAGCAGTACTTC,CASSPRTGREQYF
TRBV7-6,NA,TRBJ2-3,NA,TGTGCCAGCAGCTTAGCCGGGGACCCCACAGATACGCAGTATTTT,CASSLAGDPTDTQYF
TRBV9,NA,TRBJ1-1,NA,TGTGCCAGCAGCGTAGAGGGCCTGAACACTGAAGCTTTCTTT,CASSVEGLNTEAFF
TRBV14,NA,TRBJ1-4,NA,TGTGCCAGCAGCCAGCATCGGACAGACCAGACAACTAATGAAAAACTGTTTTTT,CASSQHRTDQTTNEKLFF
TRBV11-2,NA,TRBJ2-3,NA,TGTGCCAGCAGCTTAGGGACAACCCCCGGATATACGCAGTATTTT,CASSLGTTPGYTQYF
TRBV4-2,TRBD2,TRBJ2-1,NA,TGTGCCAGCAGCCAAACCGGGGGAGCGGGGCCCTACAATGAGCAGTTCTTC,CASSQTGGAGPYNEQFF
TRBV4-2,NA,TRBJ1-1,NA,TGTGCCAGCAGCCAAAGACTTCCGAACACTGAAGCTTTCTTT,CASSQRLPNTEAFF
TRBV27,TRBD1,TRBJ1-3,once,TGTGCCAGCAGCTACAGGGGCTTCTCTGGAAACACCATATATTTT,CASSYRGFSGNTIYF
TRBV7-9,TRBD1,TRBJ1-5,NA,TGTGCCAGCAGCTTAACAGGGGCTGGCCTTCAGCCCCAGCATTTT,CASSLTGAGLQPQHF
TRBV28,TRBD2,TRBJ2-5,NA,TGTGCCAGCAGCTCCCAGACAGGACTAGCGAGGGGGACCCAGTACTTC,CASSSQTGLARGTQYF
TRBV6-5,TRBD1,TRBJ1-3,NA,TGTGCCAGCAGAGGATCAGGGGGCACTGGAAACACCATATATTTT,CASRGSGGTGNTIYF
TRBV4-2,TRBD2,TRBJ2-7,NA,TGTGCCAGCAGCCAAGTACCTTCTAGCGGGGGGGCCGGGTACGAGCAGTACTTC,CASSQVPSSGGAGYEQYF
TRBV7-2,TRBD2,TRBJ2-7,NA,TGTGCCAGCAGCACCCTAGCGGGGGGGTCCTACGAGCAGTACTTC,CASSTLAGGSYEQYF